This is a list of T cell receptor beta chains from one sample in a study of blood T cell repertoires in COVID-19. Produced via immunoSEQ multiplex PCR; TCRdb's table is partial and in-frame only. The repertoire holds 100,000 or so clones, over 80% seen once, with about an eighth in the top ten. The source material was peripheral blood. The receptors stem from a man aged 50-60 years with active or convalescent COVID-19. Both conserved end residues are part of each CDR3. The D gene is left open where the match is weak. Clone sizes are given selectively: once, few, many, or a class where the clone is expanded.

TRBJ1-2	TRBV24-1	NA	NA	14	CATSDFSTGYGYTF	TGTGCCACCAGTGATTTCTCGACGGGTTATGGCTACACCTTC
TRBJ2-3	TRBV2	NA	TRBD2	14	CASSYGLDTDTQYF	TGTGCCAGCAGTTATGGACTAGACACAGATACGCAGTATTTT
TRBJ2-5	TRBV3-1/TRBV3-2	NA	NA	13	CASSQDLQETQYF	TGTGCCAGCAGCCAAGACTTACAAGAGACCCAGTACTTC
TRBJ2-3	TRBV24-1	NA	NA	15	CATSDYGQAADTQYF	TGTGCCACCAGTGACTATGGGCAAGCGGCAGATACGCAGTATTTT
TRBJ2-1	TRBV27	NA	TRBD2	14	CASSLTGGYNEQFF	TGTGCCAGCAGTTTAACGGGGGGGTACAATGAGCAGTTCTTC
TRBJ1-4	TRBV2	NA	NA	13	CASSGIRGEKLFF	TGTGCCAGCAGTGGGATCCGGGGGGAAAAACTGTTTTTT
TRBJ2-3	TRBV5-5	NA	TRBD2	16	CASSLVGSGRSDTQYF	TGTGCCAGCAGCTTGGTAGGTAGCGGGAGATCAGATACGCAGTATTTT
TRBJ2-7	TRBV19	NA	TRBD1	14	CASSIGQGKNEQYF	TGTGCCAGTAGTATCGGACAGGGTAAGAACGAGCAGTACTTC
TRBJ2-1	TRBV9	few	TRBD2	15	CASSAEGLVGNEQFF	TGTGCCAGCAGCGCCGAGGGACTAGTCGGTAATGAGCAGTTCTTC
TRBJ1-2	TRBV3-1/TRBV3-2	NA	NA	16	CASSQVGREYGYGYTF	TGTGCCAGCAGCCAGGTCGGCAGGGAATACGGCTATGGCTACACCTTC
TRBJ1-6	TRBV18	NA	NA	14	CASSRGGDNSPLHF	TGTGCCAGCTCCCGCGGGGGGGATAATTCACCCCTCCACTTT
TRBJ2-1	TRBV10-3	NA	TRBD2	16	CAISARGGEGRNEQFF	TGTGCCATCAGTGCCCGTGGGGGGGAGGGCCGCAATGAGCAGTTCTTC
TRBJ1-2	TRBV5-6	NA	NA	13	CASSSPRDYGYTF	TGTGCCAGCAGCTCCCCCAGGGACTATGGCTACACCTTC
TRBJ2-1	TRBV5-4	NA	TRBD2	14	CASSLGTSGNEQFF	TGTGCCAGCAGCTTGGGGACTAGCGGAAATGAGCAGTTCTTC
TRBJ2-7	TRBV9	NA	NA	15	CASSVGGLGNYEQYF	TGTGCCAGCAGCGTAGGGGGACTCGGTAATTACGAGCAGTACTTC
TRBJ2-3	TRBV29-1	NA	NA	14	CSVEGNTPQDPQYF	TGCAGCGTTGAAGGTAACACCCCACAGGATCCGCAGTATTTT
TRBJ1-1	TRBV5-6	NA	TRBD1	13	CASSRTQGGEAFF	TGTGCCAGCAGCCGGACTCAGGGGGGTGAAGCTTTCTTT
TRBJ2-3	TRBV29-1	NA	TRBD2	14	CSVEVAGTGDTQYF	TGCAGCGTTGAAGTAGCGGGAACGGGAGATACGCAGTATTTT
TRBJ1-1	TRBV4-2	NA	NA	15	CASSQVGGGGTEAFF	TGTGCCAGCAGCCAAGTTGGTGGGGGAGGCACTGAAGCTTTCTTT
TRBJ1-1	TRBV2	NA	NA	11	CASRSNTEAFF	TGTGCCAGCAGGAGTAACACTGAAGCTTTCTTT
TRBJ2-5	TRBV19	once	TRBD2	15	CASSTGLAGTETQYF	TGTGCCAGTAGTACCGGACTAGCGGGAACAGAGACCCAGTACTTC
TRBJ2-3	TRBV27	NA	TRBD1	15	CASSLLDRGGDTQYF	TGTGCCAGCAGTTTACTCGACAGGGGGGGAGATACGCAGTATTTT
TRBJ1-1	TRBV19	NA	TRBD1	13	CASSQGVQTEAFF	TGTGCCAGTAGTCAGGGGGTCCAGACTGAAGCTTTCTTT
TRBJ1-5	TRBV6-5	NA	TRBD1	15	CASCDRDVSNQPQHF	TGTGCCAGCTGCGACAGGGACGTTAGCAATCAGCCCCAGCATTTT
TRBJ1-2	TRBV19	NA	TRBD1	13	CASSPQGAHGYTF	TGTGCCAGTAGTCCTCAGGGGGCTCACGGCTACACCTTC
TRBJ2-5	TRBV27	once	TRBD1	17	CASSPGTGKGAQETQYF	TGTGCCAGCAGTCCAGGGACAGGGAAGGGGGCCCAAGAGACCCAGTACTTC
TRBJ2-7	TRBV6-5	NA	TRBD2	13	CASESSGRYEQYF	TGTGCCAGCGAGTCTAGCGGGAGGTACGAGCAGTACTTC
TRBJ1-2	TRBV15	NA	TRBD1	15	CATSPQTGAFYGYTF	TGTGCCACCAGCCCTCAGACAGGGGCCTTCTATGGCTACACCTTC
TRBJ2-7	TRBV9	NA	NA	14	CASSATGRPYEQYF	TGTGCCAGCAGCGCGACAGGGAGGCCCTACGAGCAGTACTTC
TRBJ2-5	TRBV2	NA	TRBD1	15	CASSGQGGVRETQYF	TGTGCCAGCAGTGGACAGGGTGGGGTACGAGAGACCCAGTACTTC
TRBJ2-1	TRBV10-3	few	TRBD2	17	CAISDSGRASRLNEQFF	TGTGCCATCAGTGATAGCGGGAGGGCCTCGAGGCTGAATGAGCAGTTCTTC